Sequencing of this T cell receptor beta chain was carried out in a study of Ad26.COV2.S vaccination and SARS-CoV-2 variants. This CDR3 is 11 amino acids long. The V end was cut by 4 bases, the J end by 3 bases, with 4 bases between. CDR1 and CDR2 from the germline V gene are LNHDA and SQIVND (reference sequence). This clone has only one observation. Its antigen is as yet unknown. Treatment specified: roughly 20 received Ad26.COV2.S at low or high dose, single or two shots; 5 received placebo; per-sample allocation not given. Day 63 after the first injection of vaccine or placebo was the sampling time. Libraries were prepared by immunoSEQ multiplex PCR; TCRdb keeps only in-frame clonotypes and omits some of them. This table has roughly 350,000 clones, around nine tenths appearing once. Study conclusions and caveats: Breadth and depth estimates from TCRs may understate total T cell responses. Substantial breadth was reportedly displayed by spike-specific CD8+ and CD4+ T cell responses after vaccination.

The source of this sequence is a person between 18 and 65 years old who received the Ad26.COV2.S COVID-19 vaccine or a placebo. The rearrangement uses TRBV19 and TRBJ2-7; D is uncertain. This material consisted of peripheral blood, taken in a trial of Ad26.COV2.S vaccine versus placebo. The CDR3 sequence: CASSNIYEQYF. Here the CDR3 DNA reads TGTGCCAGTAGTAACATCTACGAGCAGTACTTC. The full variable domain, completed using reference TRBV19 and TRBJ2-7, is DGGITQSPKYLFRKEGQNVTLSCEQNLNHDAMYWYRQDPGQGLRLIYYSQIVNDFQKGDIAEGYSVSREKKESFPLTVTSAQKNPTAFYLCASSNIYEQYFGPGTRLTVT.